These 18 T cell receptor beta chains originate from one sample sequenced in a study of blood T cell repertoires in COVID-19. The method was immunoSEQ multiplex PCR; TCRdb's version includes in-frame clones alone and lacks a portion of them. The table lists 200,000 to 300,000 clones, 75% to 85% of them singletons. The sequencing input was peripheral blood. The receptors stem from a human donor in a cohort sampled during active COVID-19.

The sample holds many counts of this clone. The chain couples TRBV10-3 to TRBJ1-6; TRBD1 matches 7 bases. Germline loops: CDR1 ENHRY, CDR2 SYGVKD. This CDR3 is built from 15 residues. V lost 2 bases, J lost 7 bases, and 5 bases stayed unmatched. Here the CDR3 reads CAISEVGTENSPLHF. CDR3 sequence (DNA): TGTGCCATCAGTGAGGTCGGGACAGAGAATTCACCCCTCCACTTT.

This chain uses TRBV5-1 with TRBJ1-5; perhaps TRBD1 as D (5 bases). Germline CDR1 is SGHRS and CDR2 is YFSETQ. This CDR3 region has 15 residues. Trimming removed 2 bases from V and 0 bases from J, with 9 bases in between. The CDR3, as DNA: TGCGCCAGCAGCTTTGGAGGGGCTAGCAATCAGCCCCAGCATTTT. Protein: CASSFGGASNQPQHF.

This chain joins TRBV25-1 and TRBJ1-6; TRBD1 matches at 9 bases. Germline CDR1 MGHDK, CDR2 SYGVNS. The CDR3 covers 16 residues. V trimming: 3 bases; J trimming: 9 bases; junction bases outside the gene matches: 9. CDR3: CASSDPGQGQASPLHF. The CDR3 nucleotides are TGTGCCAGCAGTGACCCGGGACAGGGACAGGCTTCACCCCTCCACTTT.

This chain links TRBV5-6 with TRBJ2-1, with TRBD2 identical over 7 bases. CDR3 size: 16 residues. V gave up 0 bases and J gave up 2 bases; unmatched junction bases: 5. Germline V gene data show CDR1 as SGHDT and CDR2 as YYEEEE. This chain's CDR3 is CASSLATRETYNEQFF. CDR3 DNA sequence: TGTGCCAGCAGCTTGGCCACGCGGGAGACCTACAATGAGCAGTTCTTC.

V and J are TRBV6-5 and TRBJ1-1; 7 positions agree with TRBD1. The V segment lost 6 bases and the J segment 3 bases; nucleotides outside the gene matches: 4. The CDR3 consists of 13 residues. Per the germline V gene, CDR1 is MNHEY and CDR2 is SVGAGI. The CDR3 here is CASRTTGYTEAFF. The CDR3 DNA is TGTGCCAGCAGAACGACAGGGTACACTGAAGCTTTCTTT.

This clone was seen once. This chain joins TRBV5-1 and TRBJ2-3; maybe TRBD2 (6 bases). The V gene's germline CDR1 is SGHRS and CDR2 YFSETQ. The V gene lost 3 bases and the J gene lost 5 bases, with 7 bases spanning the gap. The CDR3 is 12 amino acids. The CDR3 loop is CASSWGEDTQYF. The CDR3 bases are TGCGCCAGCAGCTGGGGGGAAGATACGCAGTATTTT.

The count of this clone is one. J is TRBJ2-2 and V is TRBV9, with TRBD2 matching over 7 bases. The ends lost 0 bases at V and 2 bases at J; junction bases unmatched: 4. The CDR3 consists of 16 residues. CDR1 SGDLS and CDR2 YYNGEE come from the germline V gene. This CDR3 is CASSVGEGSNTGELFF. The CDR3 nucleotides read TGTGCCAGCAGCGTAGGGGAGGGTAGCAACACCGGGGAGCTGTTTTTT.

V is TRBV7-9 and J is TRBJ2-7; TRBD1 agrees at 9 bases. V lost 4 bases, J lost 3 bases, and 4 bases stayed unmatched. Germline CDR1 reads SEHNR; CDR2 reads FQNEAQ (reference sequence). The CDR3 totals 14 residues. CDR3 nucleotide sequence: TGTGCCAGCAGCTCCCGGACAGGGGACTACGAGCAGTACTTC. It specifies CASSSRTGDYEQYF.

The chain employs TRBV6-2 or TRBV6-3 and TRBJ2-5; 7 bases map to TRBD1. The CDR3 is 13 residues long. Germline V gives CDR1 MNHEY, CDR2 SVGEGT. With V trimmed by 2 bases and J by 7 bases, 4 bases remained unmatched. In DNA form, the CDR3 reads TGTGCCAGCAGTTACGTCGCAGGGGGGACCCAGTACTTC. Protein: CASSYVAGGTQYF.

The V and J genes are TRBV11-3 and TRBJ2-7; 8 nucleotides line up with TRBD2. Germline-derived CDR1 and CDR2 are SGHNT and YENEEA. This CDR3 comprises 13 residues. V shed 1 base and J 6 bases; nucleotides not matched to a gene: 2. The CDR3 loop is CASSLGLASEQYF. CDR3 DNA sequence: TGTGCCAGCAGCTTAGGACTAGCGAGCGAGCAGTACTTC.

V is TRBV6-6 and J is TRBJ2-4, with 7 bases lining up with TRBD1. Germline-derived CDR1 and CDR2 are MNHNY and SVGAGI (reference sequence). V dropped 2 bases and J dropped 6; count of bases not matched to a gene: 7. This CDR3 has 15 amino acids. The CDR3 is CASSYPTGMGNIQYF. The CDR3 bases are TGTGCCAGCAGTTACCCGACAGGGATGGGAAACATTCAGTACTTC.

As for this clone: The junction does not match germline at one end; this may be a read error. The gene calls are TRBV6-6 and TRBJ1-1; D is unclear. CDR1 MNHNY and CDR2 SVGAGI come from the germline V gene (reference sequence). The CDR3 covers 13 residues. The CDR3 coding sequence is TGTGCCAGCAACCGGCAGTCTGGCACTAAAGCTTTCTTT. Its protein product is CASNRQSGTKAFF.

This chain connects TRBV9 to TRBJ2-7; D is undetermined. V was clipped by 0 bases and J by 0 bases, with 7 bases between them. CDR3 length equals 14 residues. CDR1 and CDR2 from the germline V gene are SGDLS and YYNGEE. The CDR3 DNA sequence: TGTGCCAGCAGCGTAGCGTTTAGCTCCTACGAGCAGTACTTC. Its protein is CASSVAFSSYEQYF. The full variable domain, completed using reference TRBV9 and TRBJ2-7, is DSGVTQTPKHLITATGQRVTLRCSPRSGDLSVYWYQQSLDQGLQFLIQYYNGEERAKGNILERFSAQQFPDLHSELNLSSLELGDSALYFCASSVAFSSYEQYFGPGTRLTVT.

The chain joins TRBV18 to TRBJ2-7; a weak D match, TRBD2 (6 bases). This CDR3 has 14 residues. Germline CDR1 reads KGHSH; CDR2 reads LQKENI. Trimming cost V 4 bases and J 3 bases, with 13 bases left between them. The CDR3 sequence: CASSLPGLHYEQYF. The CDR3 DNA reads TGTGCCAGCTCACTCCCGGGACTCCACTACGAGCAGTACTTC.

On this clone itself: Different DNA sequences within this sample yield the same CDR3. The chain recombines TRBV10-3 with TRBJ2-3, with TRBD1 matching 11 bases. Trimming at V came to 4 bases and at J to 5 bases, leaving 2 bases not matched to a gene. The CDR3 runs to 14 residues. The germline gives CDR1 ENHRY, CDR2 SYGVKD. This CDR3 reads CAISGGTGGDTQYF. The CDR3 DNA reads TGTGCCATCAGTGGAGGGACAGGGGGAGATACGCAGTATTTT.

The V call is TRBV3-1 (or the pseudogene TRBV3-2), the J call TRBJ2-7, with 8 bases lining up with TRBD2. Per the germline V gene, CDR1 is LGHDT and CDR2 is YNNKEL (reference sequence). CDR3 length equals 16 residues. The V gene end was trimmed by 0 bases and the J gene end by 3 bases; junction bases not matched to a gene: 7. The CDR3 is CASSQDPTSGYYEQYF. The CDR3 nucleotides are TGTGCCAGCAGCCAAGATCCCACTAGCGGTTACTACGAGCAGTACTTC.

This clone was recorded only once. CDR3 nucleotide sequence: TGTGCCACGAAGGGGGCTGACACCGGGGAGCTGTTTTTT. Its protein product is CATKGADTGELFF. The chain employs TRBV28 and TRBJ2-2, with 7 bases matching TRBD1. CDR1 is MDHEN and CDR2 is SYDVKM in the germline V gene. J was trimmed by 3 bases and V by 10 bases; bases with no gene match: 5. The CDR3 totals 13 residues.

V and J are TRBV29-1 and TRBJ2-7; TRBD2 is a possible D gene (6 bases). V was clipped by 3 bases and J by 3 bases, with 15 bases between them. The CDR3 length is 14 residues. The V gene's germline CDR1 is SQVTM and CDR2 ANQGSEA. The CDR3 region is CSVDVTGTGYEQYF. The CDR3 region has the DNA TGCAGCGTTGACGTAACCGGGACTGGCTACGAGCAGTACTTC.